This T cell receptor beta chain emerged from a study of cytomegalovirus exposure and HLA in healthy donors. Study summary: There were a few hundred genotyped donors. Of these, roughly 80% fell in the genetic ancestry cluster associated with self-reported Caucasian donors. The study's findings and limits: Across donors, most TCRs were seen rarely, yet some public ones were widespread. The investigators catalogued 160 or so TCR beta chains as cytomegalovirus-associated.

Concerning this clone: Antigen unknown.

The CDR3 totals 13 residues. Germline assignment: CDR1 MNHNY and CDR2 SVGAGI (reference sequence). V lost 8 bases and J lost 4, with 14 bases in between. PCR employed 60 Vbeta and 13 Jbeta primers. Profiled with immunoSEQ multiplex PCR; TCRdb holds only in-frame clones, not every one. The sample contains about 97,000 clones, around 80% of which appear only once. The sequenced sample consisted of PBMCs. This rearrangement joins TRBV6-6 to TRBJ2-5; a weak D match, TRBD1 (5 bases). This receptor was identified in a man aged 35 to 55 in good health and CMV-seropositive. Here the CDR3 reads CASERTTRETQYF. DNA of the CDR3: TGTGCCAGCGAGAGGACAACCAGAGAGACCCAGTACTTC.